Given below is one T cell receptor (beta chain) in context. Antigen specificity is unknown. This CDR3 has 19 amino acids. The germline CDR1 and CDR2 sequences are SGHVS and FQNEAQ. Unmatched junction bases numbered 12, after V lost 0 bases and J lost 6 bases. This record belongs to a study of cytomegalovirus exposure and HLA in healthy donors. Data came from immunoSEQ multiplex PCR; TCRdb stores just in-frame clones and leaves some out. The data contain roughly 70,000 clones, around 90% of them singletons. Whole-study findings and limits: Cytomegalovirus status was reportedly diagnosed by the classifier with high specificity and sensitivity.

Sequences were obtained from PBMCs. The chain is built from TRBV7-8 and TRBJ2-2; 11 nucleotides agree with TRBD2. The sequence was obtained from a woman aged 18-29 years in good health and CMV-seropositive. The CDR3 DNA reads TGTGCCAGCAGCTTAGCGCTAATCGTAGCGGGGGGGCCATCCGGGGAGCTGTTTTTT. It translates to CASSLALIVAGGPSGELFF.